The source of this T cell receptor beta chain is a study of human T cells and chemical hapten exposure. At the level of the study: DPC 0.01% went on the upper back by patch test, with reading at 6 days. Study-wide results and limits: High-frequency TCRs, those above 1 in 1000, stayed the same after DPC sensitization. Positive correlation was observed between PT1 expanded TCR counts and patch test score.

The CDR3 spans 14 residues. The V end lost 7 bases, the J end lost 4 bases, and 16 bases lay between the germline ends. Germline V gives CDR1 MDHEN, CDR2 SYDVKM. Stated time point: patch test 2, 6 weeks after DPC sensitization. Treatment indicated: therapeutic diphenylcyclopropenone sensitization with weekly scalp DPC. This clonotype was found many times. Its specificity is not known. Via MiXCR, TCRdb re-called the RACE reads, giving one row per CDR3 protein. This sample has tens of thousands of distinct CDR3 sequences; about 8.5% occur once, and the top ten carry roughly 3%. This TCR derives from a woman aged 50 to 60 with alopecia areata. Some clones in this sample may be carry-over from other donors' samples. The rearrangement links TRBV28 to TRBJ1-1; tentatively, D is TRBD1 (6 bases). The sequences come from whole blood, collected in connection with sensitization to the hapten diphenylcyclopropenone (DPC). This CDR3 reads CASTEGWGATEAFF. CDR3 nucleotide sequence: TGTGCCAGCACCGAAGGATGGGGGGCCACTGAAGCTTTCTTT.